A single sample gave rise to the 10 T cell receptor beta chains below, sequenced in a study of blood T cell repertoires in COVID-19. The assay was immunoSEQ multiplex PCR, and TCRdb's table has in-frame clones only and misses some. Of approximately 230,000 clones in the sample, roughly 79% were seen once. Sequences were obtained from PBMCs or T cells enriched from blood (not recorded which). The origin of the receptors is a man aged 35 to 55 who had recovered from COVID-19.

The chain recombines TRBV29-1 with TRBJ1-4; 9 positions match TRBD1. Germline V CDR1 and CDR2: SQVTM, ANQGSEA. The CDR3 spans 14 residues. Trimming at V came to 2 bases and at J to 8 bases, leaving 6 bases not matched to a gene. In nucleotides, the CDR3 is TGCAGCGTTGAATCCAGGACAGGGGCGGAAAAACTGTTTTTT. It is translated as CSVESRTGAEKLFF.

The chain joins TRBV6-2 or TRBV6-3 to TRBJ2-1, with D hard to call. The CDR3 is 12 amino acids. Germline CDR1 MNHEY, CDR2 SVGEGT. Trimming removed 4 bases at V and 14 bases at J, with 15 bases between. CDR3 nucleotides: TGTGCCAGCAGTTTTTCCCAGGCCTTCAAGTTCTTC. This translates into CASSFSQAFKFF.

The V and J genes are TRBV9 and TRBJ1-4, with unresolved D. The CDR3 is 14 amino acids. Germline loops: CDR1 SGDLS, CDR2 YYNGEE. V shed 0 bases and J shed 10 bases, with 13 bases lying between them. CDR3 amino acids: CASSVGEGNGKLFF. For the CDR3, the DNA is TGTGCCAGCAGCGTAGGGGAGGGAAACGGAAAACTGTTTTTT.

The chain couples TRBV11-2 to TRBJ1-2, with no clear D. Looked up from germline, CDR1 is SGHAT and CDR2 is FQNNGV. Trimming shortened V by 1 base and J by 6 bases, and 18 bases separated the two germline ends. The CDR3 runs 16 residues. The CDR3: CASSLVPKSGRDGYTF. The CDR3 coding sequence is TGTGCCAGCAGCTTAGTCCCGAAGAGCGGGCGCGATGGCTACACCTTC. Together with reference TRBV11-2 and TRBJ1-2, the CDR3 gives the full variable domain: EAGVAQSPRYKIIEKRQSVAFWCNPISGHATLYWYQQILGQGPKLLIQFQNNGVVDDSQLPKDRFSAERLKGVDSTLKIQPAKLEDSAVYLCASSLVPKSGRDGYTFGSGTRLTVV.

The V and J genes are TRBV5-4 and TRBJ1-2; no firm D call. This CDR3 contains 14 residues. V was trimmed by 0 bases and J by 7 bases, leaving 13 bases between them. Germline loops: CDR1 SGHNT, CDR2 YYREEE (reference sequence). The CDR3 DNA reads TGTGCCAGCAGCTTGGAGCTTTTTGGGCGTGGCTACACCTTC. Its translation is CASSLELFGRGYTF.

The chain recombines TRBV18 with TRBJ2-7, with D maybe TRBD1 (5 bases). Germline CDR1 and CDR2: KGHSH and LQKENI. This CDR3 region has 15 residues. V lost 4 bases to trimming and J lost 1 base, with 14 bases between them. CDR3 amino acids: CASSRGSDLSYEQYF. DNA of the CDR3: TGTGCCAGCTCACGGGGCAGCGACCTATCCTACGAGCAGTACTTC. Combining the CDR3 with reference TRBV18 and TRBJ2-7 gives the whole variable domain NAGVMQNPRHLVRRRGQEARLRCSPMKGHSHVYWYRQLPEEGLKFMVYLQKENIIDESGMPKERFSAEFPKEGPSILRIQQVVRGDSAAYFCASSRGSDLSYEQYFGPGTRLTVT.

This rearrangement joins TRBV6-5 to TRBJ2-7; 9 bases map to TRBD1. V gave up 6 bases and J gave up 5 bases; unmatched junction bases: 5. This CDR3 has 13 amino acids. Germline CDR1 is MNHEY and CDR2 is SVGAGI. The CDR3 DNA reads TGTGCCAGCAGGGGACAGGGTATCGACGAGCAGTACTTC. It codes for CASRGQGIDEQYF.

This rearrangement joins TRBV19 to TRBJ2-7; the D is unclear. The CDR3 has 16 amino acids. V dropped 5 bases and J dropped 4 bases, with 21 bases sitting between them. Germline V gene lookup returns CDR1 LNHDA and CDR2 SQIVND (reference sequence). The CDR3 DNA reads TGTGCCAGTAGTCCATCCTCTCGGGTCTTCTTATACGAGCAGTACTTC. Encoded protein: CASSPSSRVFLYEQYF.

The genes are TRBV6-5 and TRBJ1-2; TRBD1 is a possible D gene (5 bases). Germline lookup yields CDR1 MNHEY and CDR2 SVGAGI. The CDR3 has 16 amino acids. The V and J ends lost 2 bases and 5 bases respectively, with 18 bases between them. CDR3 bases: TGTGCCAGCAGTTACGGTGGTGACAGAAAGGCTTATGGCTACACCTTC. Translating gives CASSYGGDRKAYGYTF.

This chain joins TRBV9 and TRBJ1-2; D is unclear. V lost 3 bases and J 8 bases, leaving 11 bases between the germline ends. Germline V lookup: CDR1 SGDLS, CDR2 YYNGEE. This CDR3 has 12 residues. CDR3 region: CASSGRGVGYTF. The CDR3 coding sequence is TGTGCCAGCAGCGGACGAGGCGTCGGCTACACCTTC.